The 32 T cell receptor beta chains below come from one sample, sequenced in a study of shared T cell receptors in the human thymus. The method was immunoSEQ multiplex PCR; TCRdb's version includes in-frame clones alone and lacks a portion of them. The table includes 700,000 or so clones, 70% to 90% detected once. The same specimen was also included in a second study, on human thymus T cells.

The sequenced material came from thymocytes. These receptors were collected from a girl under three years old with a congenital heart defect.

The chain couples TRBV13 to TRBJ1-2; D is perhaps TRBD1 (5 bases). Trimming removed 0 bases from V and 8 bases from J, with 19 bases in between. The CDR3 covers 16 residues. CDR1 is PRHDT, CDR2 FYEKMQ, per germline (reference sequence). The CDR3 protein is CASSLGLGRMEPGYTF. The CDR3, as DNA: TGTGCCAGCAGCTTAGGGTTGGGGCGAATGGAGCCCGGCTACACCTTC.

The chain joins TRBV4-3 to TRBJ1-3; 7 positions agree with TRBD1. Germline CDR1 and CDR2: LGHNA and YSLEER. The CDR3 is made up of 19 amino acids. Trimming cost V 0 bases and J 0 bases; bases outside gene matches: 11. This CDR3 is CASSQDRGQKTISGNTIYF. CDR3 coding DNA: TGCGCCAGCAGCCAAGATCGGGGACAGAAGACGATCTCTGGAAACACCATATATTTT.

J is TRBJ2-5 and V is TRBV28, with D maybe TRBD1 (10 bases). Trimming cost V 3 bases and J 7 bases, with 18 bases left between them. The CDR3 covers 15 residues. CDR1 MDHEN and CDR2 SYDVKM come from the germline V gene. In DNA, the CDR3 is TGTGCCAGCAGTTTTGACAGGGGGCGGGGGGGGACCCAGTACTTC. Protein product: CASSFDRGRGGTQYF.

The chain couples TRBV11-2 to TRBJ1-3; 7 bases match TRBD1. The germline V gene has CDR1 SGHAT and CDR2 FQNNGV. Trimming removed 0 bases from V and 2 bases from J; junction bases left unmatched: 4. The CDR3 consists of 16 residues. The CDR3 DNA reads as TGTGCCAGCAGCTTAGATCGGGACAGAGCTGGAAACACCATATATTTT. It is translated as CASSLDRDRAGNTIYF. The full variable domain, in which reference TRBV11-2 and TRBJ1-3 provide the parts outside the CDR3, is EAGVAQSPRYKIIEKRQSVAFWCNPISGHATLYWYQQILGQGPKLLIQFQNNGVVDDSQLPKDRFSAERLKGVDSTLKIQPAKLEDSAVYLCASSLDRDRAGNTIYFGEGSWLTVV.

The chain is built from TRBV10-2 and TRBJ2-2; 7 nucleotides line up with TRBD1. With 7 bases clipped from V and 1 base from J, the junction kept 18 bases outside the gene matches. The CDR3 loop spans 19 amino acids. Germline CDR1 and CDR2: WSHSY and SAAADI. As DNA, the CDR3 is TGCGCCAGCACTCAAGGGGAAGGGGGCGCCTCCATGAACACCGGGGAGCTGTTTTTT. Amino acids: CASTQGEGGASMNTGELFF.

Only a few counts were recorded for this clone. The V call is TRBV27, the J call TRBJ2-3, with D perhaps TRBD2 (6 bases). The V end was cut by 4 bases, the J end by 2 bases, with 16 bases between. The CDR3 runs 16 residues. Looked up from germline, CDR1 is MNHEY and CDR2 is SMNVEV (reference sequence). In DNA, the CDR3 is TGTGCCAGCAGTTCGGTTGGGGGACTGAACACAGATACGCAGTATTTT. Encoded protein: CASSSVGGLNTDTQYF.

The chain links TRBV5-1 to TRBJ2-7; TRBD2 matches at 12 bases. The CDR3 length is 19 residues. Per germline, CDR1 SGHRS and CDR2 YFSETQ. The V gene end was trimmed by 2 bases and the J gene end by 2 bases; junction bases not matched to a gene: 14. Here the CDR3 reads CASSLREKTRLAGAYEQYF. CDR3 coding DNA: TGCGCCAGCAGCTTAAGGGAAAAGACGAGACTAGCGGGGGCCTACGAGCAGTACTTC.

The V gene is TRBV7-2, the J gene TRBJ1-6, with 8 positions matching TRBD1. In germline, CDR1 is SGHTA, CDR2 FQGNSA. With V trimmed by 3 bases and J by 5 bases, 6 bases remained unmatched. The CDR3 runs 16 residues. DNA for the CDR3: TGTGCCAGCAGCTTGACAGGGGTTTGGCATAATTCACCCCTCCACTTT. The encoded protein is CASSLTGVWHNSPLHF.

The V and J genes are TRBV28 and TRBJ1-6; D is ambiguous. Looked up from germline, CDR1 is MDHEN and CDR2 is SYDVKM. The germline V and J ends were trimmed by 5 bases and 9 bases, with 29 bases remaining between them. The CDR3 consists of 19 residues. Written as DNA, the CDR3 is TGTGCCAGCAGTCCCCAGCCCGGGATAAGTCCCGTAAGAGGTTCACCCCTCCACTTT. It is translated as CASSPQPGISPVRGSPLHF. Drawing the rest from reference TRBV28 and TRBJ1-6, the complete variable domain is DVKVTQSSRYLVKRTGEKVFLECVQDMDHENMFWYRQDPGLGLRLIYFSYDVKMKEKGDIPEGYSVSREKKERFSLILESASTNQTSMYLCASSPQPGISPVRGSPLHFGNGTRLTVT.

The chain uses TRBV25-1 and TRBJ1-1, with 9 bases identical to TRBD1. Germline CDR1 and CDR2: MGHDK and SYGVNS. The ends lost 4 bases at V and 5 bases at J; junction bases unmatched: 14. The CDR3 is 17 residues long. CDR3 amino acids: CASSVGATGGKKTEAFF. CDR3 bases: TGTGCCAGCAGTGTCGGGGCGACAGGGGGAAAAAAAACTGAAGCTTTCTTT. The complete variable domain, with remaining parts taken from reference TRBV25-1 and TRBJ1-1, reads EADIYQTPRYLVIGTGKKITLECSQTMGHDKMYWYQQDPGMELHLIHYSYGVNSTEKGDLSSESTVSRIRTEHFPLTLESARPSHTSQYLCASSVGATGGKKTEAFFGQGTRLTVV.

This clone has only a few counts. The chain has TRBV19 and TRBJ1-4, with 7 bases matching TRBD1. Looked up from germline, CDR1 is LNHDA and CDR2 is SQIVND (reference sequence). This CDR3 contains 16 residues. V gave up 7 bases and J gave up 0 bases; unmatched junction bases: 8. DNA for the CDR3: TGTGCCAGTACCACGACAGGGTCGTCAACTAATGAAAAACTGTTTTTT. Protein: CASTTTGSSTNEKLFF.

This chain links TRBV27 with TRBJ1-1; possible D gene TRBD1, 6 bases. Per germline, CDR1 MNHEY and CDR2 SMNVEV (reference sequence). This CDR3 has 15 amino acids. Trimming removed 4 bases at V and 5 bases at J, with 17 bases between. As DNA, the CDR3 is TGTGCCAGCAGTTCACTCCGCAGGGGAGGGACTGAAGCTTTCTTT. It yields the protein CASSSLRRGGTEAFF.

This clone was counted only a few times. This chain joins TRBV5-4 and TRBJ2-2; the D gene is possibly TRBD2 (5 bases). Germline values: CDR1 SGHNT, CDR2 YYREEE (reference sequence). The CDR3 runs to 15 residues. Trimming left V 3 bases short and J 5 bases short, with 14 bases between. The CDR3 bases are TGTGCCAGCAGCTGGACTCCTAGCACGACCGGGGAGCTGTTTTTT. Translation gives CASSWTPSTTGELFF.

CDR3 nucleotide sequence: TGCGCCAGCAGCTTCGACCGGACAGGGATAATGAACACTGAAGCTTTCTTT. Protein sequence: CASSFDRTGIMNTEAFF. The chain couples TRBV5-1 to TRBJ1-1; the match to TRBD1 covers 8 bases. V dropped 2 bases and J dropped 0; count of bases not matched to a gene: 9. In germline, CDR1 is SGHRS, CDR2 YFSETQ. The CDR3 has 17 amino acids.

The rearrangement links TRBV2 to TRBJ2-7, with 7 bases matching TRBD2. CDR1 is SNHLY and CDR2 is FYNNEI in the germline V gene. V dropped 7 bases and J dropped 2; count of bases not matched to a gene: 5. The CDR3 extends over 13 amino acids. CDR3 nucleotide sequence: TGTGCCAGCACCGGGGGGAAAACCTACGAGCAGTACTTC. Its translation is CASTGGKTYEQYF.

This clone turned up a few times. The chain recombines TRBV7-8 with TRBJ2-4; 11 nucleotides match TRBD2. CDR3 length: 22 residues. The V gene's germline CDR1 is SGHVS and CDR2 FQNEAQ. V trimming: 3 bases; J trimming: 1 base; junction bases outside the gene matches: 20. This CDR3 is CASSLVAGGPGVPFEAKNIQYF. CDR3 in DNA: TGTGCCAGCAGCTTGGTAGCGGGGGGGCCGGGAGTCCCCTTTGAGGCCAAAAACATTCAGTACTTC. The full variable domain, in which reference TRBV7-8 and TRBJ2-4 provide the parts outside the CDR3, is GAGVSQSPRYKVAKRGQDVALRCDPISGHVSLFWYQQALGQGPEFLTYFQNEAQLDKSGLPSDRFFAERPEGSVSTLKIQRTQQEDSAVYLCASSLVAGGPGVPFEAKNIQYFGAGTRLSVL.

The CDR3 is CASSFKTIASGEKLFF. CDR3 bases: TGTGCCAGCAGCTTCAAGACAATCGCTTCTGGTGAAAAACTGTTTTTT. The rearrangement uses TRBV7-2 and TRBJ1-4; D call uncertain. V was clipped by 3 bases and J by 7 bases, with 18 bases between them. The germline V gene encodes CDR1 SGHTA and CDR2 FQGNSA. This CDR3 region has 16 residues.

V and J are TRBV11-3 and TRBJ2-7, with D unresolved. The CDR3 loop spans 14 amino acids. Germline CDR1 reads SGHNT; CDR2 reads YENEEA. Trimming pared 5 bases from V and 0 bases from J, leaving 11 bases between. CDR3 sequence reads: CASSLRYASYEQYF. Written as DNA, the CDR3 is TGTGCCAGCAGCCTTAGATATGCCTCCTACGAGCAGTACTTC.

The chain is built from TRBV5-5 and TRBJ1-2, with TRBD1 matching over 7 bases. Trimming removed 6 bases from V and 5 bases from J; junction bases left unmatched: 4. Per the germline V gene, CDR1 is SGHKS and CDR2 is YYEKEE (reference sequence). The CDR3 covers 12 residues. In DNA form, the CDR3 reads TGTGCCAGCACCACACAGGGGTATGGCTACACCTTC. Translated, it gives CASTTQGYGYTF.

The gene calls are TRBV14 and TRBJ2-1, with D maybe TRBD2 (5 bases). The germline gives CDR1 SGHDN, CDR2 FVKESK. Trimming shortened V by 1 base and J by 2 bases, and 9 bases separated the two germline ends. The CDR3 is 15 residues long. The CDR3 bases are TGTGCCAGCAGCCAAGCAGAGGGAACCTACAATGAGCAGTTCTTC. Amino acid sequence: CASSQAEGTYNEQFF.

This clone was seen only a few times. The CDR3 DNA reads TGTGCCAGCAGACAATCCGGGACAGGGAGTTCCCCCCTCCACTTT. Translated: CASRQSGTGSSPLHF. This chain joins TRBV6-5 and TRBJ1-6, with 9 bases that match TRBD1. CDR1 is MNHEY, CDR2 SVGAGI, per germline. V dropped 6 bases and J dropped 13; count of bases not matched to a gene: 13. The length of the CDR3 is 15 residues.

The genes are TRBV9 and TRBJ2-2; tentative D call: TRBD2 (7 bases). CDR1 and CDR2 (germline): SGDLS, YYNGEE. V was trimmed by 0 bases and J by 8 bases, leaving 17 bases between them. The CDR3 runs to 16 residues. The CDR3 protein is CASSVGGGASEGELFF. The CDR3 bases are TGTGCCAGCAGCGTAGGTGGGGGGGCTTCCGAGGGGGAGCTGTTTTTT.

The chain joins TRBV6-1 to TRBJ2-1; 7 bases are a match to TRBD1. Per the germline V gene, CDR1 is MNHNS and CDR2 is SASEGT. Trimming cost V 4 bases and J 7 bases; bases outside gene matches: 7. The CDR3 contains 14 residues. CDR3 in amino acids: CASSGRQGLNEQFF. In DNA, the CDR3 is TGTGCCAGCAGTGGCAGACAGGGCTTGAATGAGCAGTTCTTC.

The table lists this clone with a count of one. V is TRBV19 and J is TRBJ2-7; 8 nucleotides match TRBD1. CDR1 LNHDA and CDR2 SQIVND come from the germline V gene (reference sequence). With 4 bases clipped from V and 1 base from J, the junction kept 6 bases outside the gene matches. CDR3 length: 15 residues. CDR3 sequence reads: CASSRSDRASYEQYF. The CDR3 DNA follows: TGTGCCAGTAGTAGGTCGGACAGGGCTTCCTACGAGCAGTACTTC.

In nucleotides, the CDR3 is TGTGCCAGCAGCTATTGGGGCGTCCGAGGTGACACCATATATTTT. This sequence encodes CASSYWGVRGDTIYF. This chain joins TRBV5-6 and TRBJ1-3, with D possibly being TRBD1 (5 bases). This CDR3 comprises 15 residues. Deletions cut 3 bases from V and 8 bases from J, with 18 bases between. Looked up from germline, CDR1 is SGHDT and CDR2 is YYEEEE.

The chain joins TRBV7-2 to TRBJ2-1; 10 bases line up with TRBD2. From germline, CDR1 is SGHTA and CDR2 FQGNSA. The CDR3 runs 18 residues. The junction had 11 bases not matched to a gene; V was cut back by 2 bases and J by 4 bases. This chain's CDR3 is CASSLFPRSGGIYNEQFF. For the CDR3, the DNA is TGTGCCAGCAGCTTATTCCCCCGTAGCGGGGGGATTTACAATGAGCAGTTCTTC. Full variable domain (missing parts from reference TRBV7-2 and TRBJ2-1): GAGVSQSPSNKVTEKGKDVELRCDPISGHTALYWYRQSLGQGLEFLIYFQGNSAPDKSGLPSDRFSAERTGGSVSTLTIQRTQQEDSAVYLCASSLFPRSGGIYNEQFFGPGTRLTVL.

Details on this clone: At one end the junction does not follow the germline gene, possibly because of a read error. The same CDR3 can be traced to other DNA sequences in this sample. V is TRBV4-1 and J is TRBJ1-6; no firm D call. The CDR3 length is 18 residues. Per the germline V gene, CDR1 is MGHRA and CDR2 is YSYEKL. This chain's CDR3 is CASSQVSRLSSYNSPLHF. The CDR3 nucleotides are TGCGCCAGCAGCCAAGTTAGCCGGTTAAGCTCCTATAATTCCCCCCTCCACTTT.

The chain employs TRBV11-3 and TRBJ2-5, with D hard to call. Germline V lookup: CDR1 SGHNT, CDR2 YENEEA. V lost 2 bases to trimming and J lost 5 bases, with 15 bases between them. The CDR3 extends over 15 amino acids. CDR3 sequence: CASSLKADLRETQYF. As DNA, the CDR3 is TGTGCCAGCAGCTTAAAGGCAGACCTGAGGGAGACCCAGTACTTC.

The chain has TRBV2 and TRBJ2-5; D is unclear. V shed 4 bases and J shed 5 bases, with 8 bases lying between them. CDR3 size: 12 residues. Germline CDR1 reads SNHLY; CDR2 reads FYNNEI. The CDR3 DNA sequence: TGTGCCAGCAGTGTTTCCGGGGAGACCCAGTACTTC. This gives the protein CASSVSGETQYF. Full variable domain (outside the CDR3, taken from reference TRBV2 and TRBJ2-5): EPEVTQTPSHQVTQMGQEVILRCVPISNHLYFYWYRQILGQKVEFLVSFYNNEISEKSEIFDDQFSVERPDGSNFTLKIRSTKLEDSAMYFCASSVSGETQYFGPGTRLLVL.

This chain uses TRBV6-1 with TRBJ2-7; possibly TRBD1 for D (6 bases). Germline loops: CDR1 MNHNS, CDR2 SASEGT. Trimming stripped 5 bases from V and 6 bases from J, with 14 bases between. The CDR3 extends over 13 amino acids. CDR3 residues: CASSHRVLSEQYF. For the CDR3, the DNA is TGTGCCAGCAGTCACAGGGTTCTGAGCGAGCAGTACTTC.

The chain uses TRBV5-4 and TRBJ2-5; TRBD1 is a possible D gene (5 bases). The V and J ends lost 2 bases and 4 bases respectively, with 12 bases between them. In germline, CDR1 is SGHNT, CDR2 YYREEE (reference sequence). The CDR3 has 14 residues. In DNA form, the CDR3 reads TGTGCCAGCAGCTTAACTCGGCAGGGAGAGACCCAGTACTTC. This translates into CASSLTRQGETQYF.

This sequence joins TRBV4-3 and TRBJ1-2; D gene unclear. This CDR3 has 14 amino acids. Trimming took off 3 bases at V and 1 base at J, with 9 bases between the two ends. Germline V CDR1 and CDR2: LGHNA, YSLEER. CDR3 nucleotides: TGCGCCAGCAGCCACTGGGCAGTTAACTATGGCTACACCTTC. This gives the protein CASSHWAVNYGYTF.